The 4 T cell receptor beta chains presented below share a single source sample, sequenced in a study of OX40 agonist ivuxolimab in advanced cancers. The repertoire was sequenced with immunoSEQ multiplex PCR; TCRdb's copy has only in-frame clones and lacks some. The table records over 40,000 clones, around 88% of them present only once. The specimen comprised CD4+ or CD8+ T cells sorted from blood, sampled in a trial of the OX40 agonist ivuxolimab. Source of these receptors: an adult with an advanced solid tumor such as melanoma, head and neck, liver or kidney cancer.

The chain uses TRBV6-5 and TRBJ2-7; D gene ambiguous. The length of the CDR3 is 13 residues. The V gene's germline CDR1 is MNHEY and CDR2 SVGAGI. V lost 7 bases and J lost 2, with 12 bases in between. Here the CDR3 DNA reads TGTGCCAGCAAGGGCAGCGAGGCCTACGAGCAGTACTTC. This codes for CASKGSEAYEQYF.

V and J are TRBV30 and TRBJ2-7; D is ambiguous. Germline assignment: CDR1 GTSNPN and CDR2 SVGIG (reference sequence). This CDR3 has 13 amino acids. V lost 2 bases, J lost 2 bases, and 10 bases lay in between. Written as DNA, the CDR3 is TGTGCCTGGAGTCGGGTCACCACCTACGAGCAGTACTTC. It is translated as CAWSRVTTYEQYF.

The chain recombines TRBV28 with TRBJ2-3; D remains ambiguous. Trimming removed 3 bases from V and 4 bases from J, with 14 bases in between. This CDR3 is 15 amino acids long. Per germline, CDR1 MDHEN and CDR2 SYDVKM. The CDR3 region has the DNA TGTGCCAGCAGTTTGGTCGGCCACCCCCCAGATACGCAGTATTTT. It codes for CASSLVGHPPDTQYF. Looking up the rest from reference TRBV28 and TRBJ2-3 gives the full variable domain: DVKVTQSSRYLVKRTGEKVFLECVQDMDHENMFWYRQDPGLGLRLIYFSYDVKMKEKGDIPEGYSVSREKKERFSLILESASTNQTSMYLCASSLVGHPPDTQYFGPGTRLTVL.

The chain carries TRBV28 and TRBJ2-1; 8 nucleotides agree with TRBD2. V was clipped by 1 base and J by 9 bases; unmatched bases: 11. The length of the CDR3 is 16 residues. Germline lookup yields CDR1 MDHEN and CDR2 SYDVKM. The CDR3 loop is CASSLYTAGVKFEQFF. CDR3 nucleotides: TGTGCCAGCAGTTTATACACAGCGGGAGTTAAGTTTGAGCAGTTCTTC.